One sample yielded the 25 T cell receptor beta chains listed below, sequenced in a study of shared clonotypes between healthy human individuals. Assay: immunoSEQ multiplex PCR; the TCRdb copy retains only in-frame clones and omits some. The sample holds roughly 2.4 million clones, around 95% seen once. Material: naive CD4+ T cells sorted from blood. Subset indicated: CD45RA+ positively selected. The receptors come from a man aged 18 to 30 in good health.

The genes are TRBV7-2 and TRBJ2-7, with 7 positions matching TRBD1. Germline V gene sequence: CDR1 SGHTA, CDR2 FQGNSA. The J segment lost 3 bases and the V segment lost 1 base, leaving 6 bases of the junction unmatched. The CDR3 has 15 amino acids. The CDR3 DNA reads as TGTGCCAGCAGCTTAGGACAGGGTGGTGGCTACGAGCAGTACTTC. Translation gives CASSLGQGGGYEQYF.

This clone was detected only once. The rearrangement joins TRBV11-2 to TRBJ2-1; D uncertain. The CDR3 contains 15 residues. Germline-derived CDR1 and CDR2 are SGHAT and FQNNGV. V lost 4 bases and J lost 0, with 10 bases in between. CDR3 amino acids: CASSSDLSSYNEQFF. The CDR3 coding sequence is TGTGCCAGCAGCTCAGACTTAAGCTCCTACAATGAGCAGTTCTTC.

This clone occurred a few times. This chain connects TRBV7-9 to TRBJ1-2; the D is unclear. This CDR3 contains 9 residues. Germline CDR1 reads SEHNR; CDR2 reads FQNEAQ (reference sequence). The V and J ends lost 10 bases and 8 bases respectively, with 8 bases between them. The CDR3 DNA reads as TGTGCCACCCGACTGGGCTACACCTTC. Its translation is CATRLGYTF.

This clone was recorded only once. The V call is TRBV5-6, the J call TRBJ2-2; D possibly corresponds to TRBD1 (6 bases). The CDR3 has 16 residues. The germline V and J ends were trimmed by 4 bases and 1 base, with 14 bases remaining between them. In germline, CDR1 is SGHDT, CDR2 YYEEEE. The CDR3 DNA reads TGTGCCAGCAGCGCACGGACAGCTATGAACACCGGGGAGCTGTTTTTT. Protein product: CASSARTAMNTGELFF.

In this sample, this clone turned up once. The V and J genes are TRBV30 and TRBJ1-1; possibly TRBD1 for D (6 bases). The V end was cut by 4 bases, the J end by 0 bases, with 9 bases between. Germline CDR1 and CDR2: GTSNPN and SVGIG (reference sequence). CDR3 length equals 13 residues. CDR3 residues: CAWTRDMNTEAFF. For the CDR3, the DNA is TGTGCCTGGACCCGGGACATGAACACTGAAGCTTTCTTT.

This sequence joins TRBV7-2 and TRBJ1-6; D is uncertain. Between the trimmed V and J ends, which lost 3 bases and 0 bases, there was a span of 18 bases. Germline V CDR1 and CDR2: SGHTA, FQGNSA. This CDR3 comprises 19 residues. For the CDR3, the DNA is TGTGCCAGCAGCTTGACTATGGTGACTAGATACTCCTATAATTCACCCCTCCACTTT. Amino acid sequence: CASSLTMVTRYSYNSPLHF.

The V call is TRBV6-5, the J call TRBJ2-5, with 10 bases fitting TRBD2. Trimming took 3 bases from V and 4 from J; bases not matched to a gene: 8. The CDR3 consists of 16 residues. Per the germline V gene, CDR1 is MNHEY and CDR2 is SVGAGI. The CDR3 sequence is CASSYLAGGSSETQYF. The CDR3 region has the DNA TGTGCCAGCAGTTATTTAGCGGGAGGATCCTCAGAGACCCAGTACTTC.

V gene TRBV9 combines with J gene TRBJ2-3; D is unclear. The length of the CDR3 is 15 residues. V was cut by 0 bases and J by 3 bases, with 11 bases left in between. Germline-derived CDR1 and CDR2 are SGDLS and YYNGEE. The CDR3, as DNA: TGTGCCAGCAGCGTAGAAAGACCAGAAACAGATACGCAGTATTTT. This translates into CASSVERPETDTQYF.

Comment on this clone: Different DNA sequences within this sample yield the same CDR3. V and J are TRBV5-1 and TRBJ2-5; D not certain. The CDR3 runs to 14 residues. With 2 bases removed from V and 1 base from J, the gap between germline ends came to 9 bases. Germline CDR1 reads SGHRS; CDR2 reads YFSETQ. The CDR3 nucleotides read TGCGCCAGCAGCTTAGGCACCTTCCAAGAGACCCAGTACTTC. Encoded protein: CASSLGTFQETQYF.

This clone was detected only once. This chain joins TRBV25-1 and TRBJ2-1; D remains ambiguous. The length of the CDR3 is 13 residues. The V gene's germline CDR1 is MGHDK and CDR2 SYGVNS. The V end was cut by 1 base, the J end by 9 bases, with 10 bases between. In DNA form, the CDR3 reads TGTGCCAGCAGTGAATTCCCCGGTGGTGAGCAGTTCTTC. Translation gives CASSEFPGGEQFF.

This clone was found once. The chain links TRBV6-5 to TRBJ1-2; no reliable D call. Looked up from germline, CDR1 is MNHEY and CDR2 is SVGAGI. V lost 7 bases and J 6 bases, leaving 21 bases between the germline ends. The CDR3 length is 15 residues. The CDR3 spells CASTQALGNFDGYTF. Here the CDR3 DNA reads TGTGCCAGCACCCAGGCGCTAGGGAATTTTGATGGCTACACCTTC.

This chain uses TRBV7-2 with TRBJ2-3; 8 bases are shared with TRBD2. Germline CDR1 reads SGHTA; CDR2 reads FQGNSA. V shed 1 base, J shed 7 bases, and the junction held 7 bases outside the gene matches. The CDR3 is 15 amino acids. CDR3 sequence: CASSLGSGGVNTQYF. The CDR3 nucleotides are TGTGCCAGCAGCTTAGGGAGCGGGGGCGTAAATACGCAGTATTTT. Based on the CDR3 plus reference TRBV7-2 and TRBJ2-3, the full variable domain is GAGVSQSPSNKVTEKGKDVELRCDPISGHTALYWYRQSLGQGLEFLIYFQGNSAPDKSGLPSDRFSAERTGGSVSTLTIQRTQQEDSAVYLCASSLGSGGVNTQYFGPGTRLTVL.

The J gene is TRBJ2-5, the V gene TRBV21-1; TRBD1, the D gene given by the table, was not confirmed from the DNA. TRBV21-1 constitutes a pseudogene. There are 12 residues in the CDR3. The CDR3 bases are TGTGCCTCCCGGGACAGGGATAGATCCCAGTACTTC. It is translated as CASRDRDRSQYF.

The genes are TRBV5-1 and TRBJ1-1, with a tentative D call TRBD1 (5 bases). CDR1 and CDR2 (germline): SGHRS, YFSETQ. The V end lost 3 bases, the J end lost 1 base, and 13 bases lay between the germline ends. The CDR3 loop spans 15 amino acids. Written as DNA, the CDR3 is TGCGCCAGCAGCTCCGATACCGGGGGGAACACTGAAGCTTTCTTT. It encodes CASSSDTGGNTEAFF. Full variable domain (rest looked up from reference TRBV5-1 and TRBJ1-1): KAGVTQTPRYLIKTRGQQVTLSCSPISGHRSVSWYQQTPGQGLQFLFEYFSETQRNKGNFPGRFSGRQFSNSRSEMNVSTLELGDSALYLCASSSDTGGNTEAFFGQGTRLTVV.

The rearrangement joins TRBV4-3 to TRBJ1-6; D is unresolved. CDR1 LGHNA and CDR2 YSLEER come from the germline V gene. The CDR3 sequence is 17 residues long. Between the trimmed V and J ends, which lost 4 bases and 9 bases, there was a span of 22 bases. Here the CDR3 DNA reads TGCGCCAGCAGCCCACAAGCGCCGGGCCGGGATACTTCACCCCTCCACTTT. Translation gives CASSPQAPGRDTSPLHF.

V is TRBV18 and J is TRBJ2-1; 10 bases are a match to TRBD1. This CDR3 has 15 residues. CDR1 KGHSH and CDR2 LQKENI come from the germline V gene. The junction had 5 bases not matched to a gene; V was cut back by 4 bases and J by 5 bases. The CDR3 spells CASSRRQGADNEQFF. The CDR3 DNA follows: TGTGCCAGCTCACGGAGACAGGGGGCGGACAATGAGCAGTTCTTC. The full variable domain, with the rest looked up from reference TRBV18 and TRBJ2-1, is NAGVMQNPRHLVRRRGQEARLRCSPMKGHSHVYWYRQLPEEGLKFMVYLQKENIIDESGMPKERFSAEFPKEGPSILRIQQVVRGDSAAYFCASSRRQGADNEQFFGPGTRLTVL.

The chain is built from TRBV6-1 and TRBJ2-7, with TRBD2 matching over 13 bases. The CDR3 loop spans 15 amino acids. CDR1 is MNHNS and CDR2 is SASEGT in the germline V gene. Germline trimming cut 5 bases from V and 4 bases from J; bases unmatched to any gene: 5. The CDR3 DNA reads TGTGCCAGCAGTCGAGGACTAGCGGGAGATTACGAGCAGTACTTC. The encoded protein is CASSRGLAGDYEQYF.

On this clone: The sample carries other DNA sequences with the same CDR3. V usage is TRBV5-1 and J usage is TRBJ1-2; 9 bases match TRBD1. The length of the CDR3 is 15 residues. Germline V gene data show CDR1 as SGHRS and CDR2 as YFSETQ. J was trimmed by 4 bases and V by 0 bases; bases with no gene match: 4. CDR3 region: CASSLEGQGTYGYTF. The CDR3 DNA reads as TGCGCCAGCAGCTTGGAGGGACAGGGCACCTATGGCTACACCTTC.

The CDR3 protein is CASSYAALPFGEQYF. The CDR3, as DNA: TGTGCCAGCAGTTACGCGGCCCTACCGTTCGGGGAGCAGTACTTC. J is TRBJ2-7 and V is TRBV5-4; no firm D call. Deletions cut 5 bases from V and 7 bases from J, with 22 bases between. The CDR3 has 15 residues. Germline loops: CDR1 SGHNT, CDR2 YYREEE (reference sequence).

This chain links TRBV9 with TRBJ2-5; possibly TRBD1 or TRBD2 for D (5 bases each). The germline gives CDR1 SGDLS, CDR2 YYNGEE. V was cut by 0 bases and J by 7 bases, with 19 bases left in between. This CDR3 contains 16 residues. This CDR3 is CASSVEAGAIARTQYF. The CDR3, as DNA: TGTGCCAGCAGCGTAGAGGCTGGGGCTATAGCGCGGACCCAGTACTTC.

This CDR3 is CASKRDRGVADTQYF. Written as DNA, the CDR3 is TGTGCCAGCAAGCGGGACAGGGGAGTGGCAGATACGCAGTATTTT. The rearrangement joins TRBV6-6 to TRBJ2-3; 10 bases match TRBD1. In germline, CDR1 is MNHNY, CDR2 SVGAGI (reference sequence). This CDR3 has 15 residues. Trimming at V came to 7 bases and at J to 4 bases, leaving 8 bases not matched to a gene.

The rearrangement uses TRBV7-9 and TRBJ1-4; tentative D call: TRBD1 (5 bases). CDR3 size: 14 residues. Deletions cut 5 bases from V and 6 bases from J, with 13 bases between. Germline V gene data show CDR1 as SEHNR and CDR2 as FQNEAQ (reference sequence). The CDR3 is CASSPAGGYEKLFF. The CDR3 DNA reads TGTGCCAGCAGCCCGGCCGGGGGGTATGAAAAACTGTTTTTT.

The J gene is TRBJ2-7, the V gene TRBV2, with D possibly matching TRBD2 (6 bases). Per the germline V gene, CDR1 is SNHLY and CDR2 is FYNNEI. This CDR3 has 12 amino acids. The V end lost 6 bases, the J end lost 5 bases, and 11 bases lay between the germline ends. The CDR3 sequence: CASSPGLHEQYF. The CDR3 coding sequence is TGTGCCAGCAGCCCGGGACTCCACGAGCAGTACTTC.

Comments on this clone: Other DNA sequences in this specimen translate into the identical CDR3. The V gene is TRBV5-1, the J gene TRBJ2-7, with 7 bases matching TRBD1. This CDR3 comprises 12 residues. The V gene end was trimmed by 4 bases and the J gene end by 4 bases; junction bases not matched to a gene: 2. Germline V CDR1 and CDR2: SGHRS, YFSETQ. The CDR3 nucleotides read TGCGCCAGCAGCAGCAGGGGGTACGAGCAGTACTTC. Its translation is CASSSRGYEQYF. The full variable domain, in which reference TRBV5-1 and TRBJ2-7 provide the parts outside the CDR3, is KAGVTQTPRYLIKTRGQQVTLSCSPISGHRSVSWYQQTPGQGLQFLFEYFSETQRNKGNFPGRFSGRQFSNSRSEMNVSTLELGDSALYLCASSSRGYEQYFGPGTRLTVT.

The chain is built from TRBV2 and TRBJ1-1; D unresolved. Trimming pared 5 bases from V and 1 base from J, leaving 8 bases between. The CDR3 is made up of 13 amino acids. Germline V gene data show CDR1 as SNHLY and CDR2 as FYNNEI. The CDR3 DNA follows: TGTGCCAGCAGTTGGCCAGAGAACACTGAAGCTTTCTTT. As protein: CASSWPENTEAFF.